These 21 T cell receptor beta chains share one sample of origin, sequenced in a study of PD-L1 blockade in urothelial cancer. Generated by immunoSEQ multiplex PCR, the TCRdb table keeps only in-frame clones and is missing some. The sample carries more than 75,000 clones, 90% to 95% recorded once. This specimen consisted of PBMCs, obtained around atezolizumab (anti-PD-L1) treatment. These receptors all come from a man in his 60s with urothelial cancer.

J is TRBJ2-1 and V is TRBV4-2, with 11 bases aligning to TRBD2. Germline loops: CDR1 LGHNA, CDR2 YNFKEQ. Trimming took 4 bases from V and 10 from J; bases not matched to a gene: 12. The CDR3 has 16 residues. The CDR3 spells CASSRGVAGGRNEQFF. DNA of the CDR3: TGTGCCAGCAGCCGGGGGGTAGCGGGGGGGCGAAACGAGCAGTTCTTC.

The chain is built from TRBV7-2 and TRBJ1-6; TRBD1 is a possible D gene (5 bases). This CDR3 region has 13 residues. Germline assignment: CDR1 SGHTA and CDR2 FQGNSA. Trimming removed 6 bases at V and 10 bases at J, with 13 bases between. In DNA, the CDR3 is TGTGCCAGCAGATACGGGGGTAACTCACCCCTCCACTTT. Its translation: CASRYGGNSPLHF.

This sequence joins TRBV15 and TRBJ1-1; TRBD1 matches at 8 bases. V shed 1 base, J shed 1 base, and the junction held 2 bases outside the gene matches. CDR1 and CDR2 from the germline V gene are LNHNV and YYDKDF (reference sequence). This CDR3 region has 15 residues. The CDR3 nucleotides read TGTGCCACCAGCAGAGGCGGGACAGGGAACACTGAAGCTTTCTTT. It encodes CATSRGGTGNTEAFF.

The sample holds one count of this clone. The CDR3 region is CASSPAWGVVQETQYF. The CDR3 bases are TGCGCCAGCAGCCCCGCTTGGGGAGTAGTTCAAGAGACCCAGTACTTC. The chain links TRBV5-1 to TRBJ2-5, with D tentatively TRBD2 (5 bases). Deletions cut 4 bases from V and 2 bases from J, with 18 bases between. The CDR3 is 16 amino acids. Looked up from germline, CDR1 is SGHRS and CDR2 is YFSETQ.

The chain combines TRBV2 with TRBJ2-1; the match to TRBD2 covers 8 bases. Per the germline V gene, CDR1 is SNHLY and CDR2 is FYNNEI. J gave up 6 bases and V 4 bases, and 8 bases lay outside the gene matches. CDR3 length equals 15 residues. The CDR3 loop is CASSVGGGPSNEQFF. CDR3 in DNA: TGTGCCAGCAGTGTAGGCGGGGGGCCCAGCAATGAGCAGTTCTTC.

The chain recombines TRBV15 with TRBJ2-3; D is unresolved. The V end lost 4 bases, the J end lost 4 bases, and 9 bases lay between the germline ends. CDR3 length equals 13 residues. Germline V gene lookup returns CDR1 LNHNV and CDR2 YYDKDF (reference sequence). CDR3 bases: TGTGCCACCAGCAAACTAAACCCAGATACGCAGTATTTT. This translates into CATSKLNPDTQYF.

This chain joins TRBV2 and TRBJ2-1; D is perhaps TRBD2 (5 bases). Trimming took 6 bases from V and 5 from J, leaving 11 bases between them. The CDR3 length is 13 residues. CDR1 and CDR2 from the germline V gene are SNHLY and FYNNEI. CDR3 DNA: TGTGCCAGCAGCTTGGACTCTAACAATGAGCAGTTCTTC. As protein: CASSLDSNNEQFF.

This chain uses TRBV29-1 with TRBJ1-5; D possibly corresponds to TRBD1 (5 bases). The CDR3 has 14 amino acids. The V and J ends lost 6 bases and 6 bases respectively, with 18 bases between them. Germline loops: CDR1 SQVTM, CDR2 ANQGSEA. CDR3: CSVQGGDRSQPQHF. CDR3 bases: TGCAGCGTGCAGGGTGGGGATCGAAGTCAGCCCCAGCATTTT.

V and J are TRBV7-9 and TRBJ2-7; D is unresolved. CDR3 length: 13 residues. Germline V gene sequence: CDR1 SEHNR, CDR2 FQNEAQ (reference sequence). V lost 1 base, J lost 2 bases, and 6 bases lay in between. The CDR3 here is CASSLEPPYEQYF. The CDR3 DNA follows: TGTGCCAGCAGCTTAGAGCCCCCCTACGAGCAGTACTTC.

V usage is TRBV29-1 and J usage is TRBJ2-5; 7 bases map to TRBD1. Germline CDR1 is SQVTM and CDR2 is ANQGSEA. This CDR3 has 15 amino acids. The V gene end was trimmed by 7 bases and the J gene end by 2 bases; junction bases not matched to a gene: 13. Here the CDR3 DNA reads TGCAGCGCTGTGGTAGCAGGACAGGCTCAAGAGACCCAGTACTTC. Its protein product is CSAVVAGQAQETQYF.

The V gene is TRBV7-3, the J gene TRBJ2-6; perhaps TRBD1 as D (6 bases). Deletions cut 0 bases from V and 0 bases from J, with 18 bases between. The CDR3 is 20 residues long. The germline gives CDR1 SGHTA, CDR2 FQGTGA. CDR3 amino acids: CASSLTLGQPTSSGANVLTF. The CDR3 bases are TGTGCCAGCAGCTTAACACTGGGACAACCCACAAGCTCTGGGGCCAACGTCCTGACTTTC. Full variable domain (remainder filled in from reference TRBV7-3 and TRBJ2-6): GAGVSQTPSNKVTEKGKYVELRCDPISGHTALYWYRQSLGQGPEFLIYFQGTGAADDSGLPNDRFFAVRPEGSVSTLKIQRTERGDSAVYLCASSLTLGQPTSSGANVLTFGAGSRLTVL.

The genes are TRBV6-1 and TRBJ1-2; TRBD1 aligns across 9 bases. Trimming took 6 bases from V and 8 from J; bases not matched to a gene: 7. The CDR3 length is 13 residues. CDR1 is MNHNS and CDR2 is SASEGT in the germline V gene. In nucleotides, the CDR3 is TGTGCCAGCAGGGAAAACAGGGGGCGCGGCTACACCTTC. Amino acid sequence: CASRENRGRGYTF.

The chain is built from TRBV9 and TRBJ2-3; D gene unclear. Trimming left V 2 bases short and J 6 bases short, with 7 bases between. Germline V gene sequence: CDR1 SGDLS, CDR2 YYNGEE. This CDR3 is built from 12 residues. The DNA for the CDR3 is TGTGCCAGCAGCGTTCAGTTCGATACGCAGTATTTT. Protein product: CASSVQFDTQYF.

The CDR3 region is CASSGPWTPDNYGYTF. The CDR3 DNA sequence: TGTGCCAGCAGCGGGCCCTGGACACCCGATAACTATGGCTACACCTTC. The chain uses TRBV5-8 and TRBJ1-2; possible D gene TRBD1, 5 bases. Deletions cut 4 bases from V and 1 base from J, with 17 bases between. Germline CDR1 is SGHTS and CDR2 is YDEGEE. The CDR3 has 16 amino acids.

The chain is built from TRBV4-3 and TRBJ2-2, with D maybe TRBD2 (6 bases). V shed 3 bases and J shed 6 bases, with 14 bases lying between them. CDR1 and CDR2 (germline): LGHNA, YSLEER. The CDR3 spans 15 residues. The CDR3 coding sequence is TGCGCCAGCAGCCAGGACTATAATGGGGCCGGGGAGCTGTTTTTT. It yields the protein CASSQDYNGAGELFF.

The CDR3 is CASSYGQGTADTQYF. DNA for the CDR3: TGCGCCAGCAGCTATGGACAGGGAACGGCAGATACGCAGTATTTT. V is TRBV5-1 and J is TRBJ2-3; 8 nucleotides match TRBD1. Unmatched junction bases numbered 7, after V lost 3 bases and J lost 4 bases. Germline lookup yields CDR1 SGHRS and CDR2 YFSETQ. The CDR3 contains 15 residues.

The chain couples TRBV1 to TRBJ2-3; TRBD2, as called in the table, went unchecked against the DNA. TRBV1 corresponds to a pseudogene. This CDR3 is built from 18 residues. Written as DNA, the CDR3 is TGCACCAGCAGCCAAGATCAAGCGGGGGACGTTATAACAGATACGCAGTATTTT. Translating it yields CTSSQDQAGDVITDTQYF.

The table lists this clone with a count of one. The chain carries TRBV4-2 and TRBJ1-2; D possibly corresponds to TRBD1 (6 bases). The germline V and J ends were trimmed by 8 bases and 0 bases, with 19 bases remaining between them. Germline V gene data show CDR1 as LGHNA and CDR2 as YNFKEQ. This CDR3 is built from 16 residues. The CDR3 sequence is CASGSGATSSNYGYTF. DNA for the CDR3: TGTGCCAGCGGCTCAGGGGCCACCTCTTCTAACTATGGCTACACCTTC.

The V call is TRBV5-1, the J call TRBJ2-5, with 9 bases identical to TRBD1. V shed 0 bases, J shed 7 bases, and the junction held 7 bases outside the gene matches. Germline CDR1 is SGHRS and CDR2 is YFSETQ. This CDR3 contains 15 residues. CDR3 DNA: TGCGCCAGCAGCTTGGGGGGACAGGGTGTCTGGACCCAGTACTTC. Translating it yields CASSLGGQGVWTQYF.

This clone was picked up a small number of times. This chain uses TRBV9 with TRBJ1-2; D is unresolved. Trimming left V 0 bases short and J 8 bases short, with 11 bases between. The CDR3 has 13 residues. The germline CDR1 and CDR2 sequences are SGDLS and YYNGEE. The CDR3 DNA is TGTGCCAGCAGCGTAGGGGAGGCGAAAGGCTACACCTTC. It specifies CASSVGEAKGYTF.

The rearrangement uses TRBV7-2 and TRBJ2-1, with 11 bases aligning to TRBD2. The CDR3 spans 19 residues. CDR1 is SGHTA, CDR2 FQGNSA, per germline. The V gene end was trimmed by 5 bases and the J gene end by 7 bases; junction bases not matched to a gene: 19. This chain's CDR3 is CASSPWTSGLRGDENEQFF. The CDR3 DNA reads as TGTGCCAGCAGCCCTTGGACTAGCGGGCTAAGAGGGGACGAGAATGAGCAGTTCTTC.